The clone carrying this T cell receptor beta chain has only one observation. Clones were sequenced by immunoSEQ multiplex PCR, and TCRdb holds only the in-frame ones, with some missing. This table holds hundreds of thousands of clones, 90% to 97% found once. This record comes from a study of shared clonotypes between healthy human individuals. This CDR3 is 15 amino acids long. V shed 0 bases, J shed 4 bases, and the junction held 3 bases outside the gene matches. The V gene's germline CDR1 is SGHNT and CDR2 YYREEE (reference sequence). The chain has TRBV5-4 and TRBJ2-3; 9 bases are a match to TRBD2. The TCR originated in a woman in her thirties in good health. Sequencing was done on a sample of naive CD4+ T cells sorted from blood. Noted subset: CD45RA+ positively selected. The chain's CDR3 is CASSLGSGSSDTQYF. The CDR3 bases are TGTGCCAGCAGCTTGGGTAGCGGGAGCTCAGATACGCAGTATTTT. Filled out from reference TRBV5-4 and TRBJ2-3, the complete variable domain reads ETGVTQSPTHLIKTRGQQVTLRCSSQSGHNTVSWYQQALGQGPQFIFQYYREEENGRGNFPPRFSGLQFPNYSSELNVNALELDDSALYLCASSLGSGSSDTQYFGPGTRLTVL.